The 26 T cell receptor beta chains given below trace back to one sample, sequenced in a study of vaccination effects on CD4 cells after COVID-19. The method was immunoSEQ multiplex PCR; TCRdb's version includes in-frame clones alone and lacks a portion of them. The repertoire includes tens of thousands of clones, just under 80% of them detected once, and 2% sits in the top ten. Their antigens are not known. Pools of viral peptides were used by the ViraFEST assay to expand antigen-specific CD4+ T cells ahead of sequencing. A 10-day culture period preceded the isolation of CD4+ T cells. Each participant received a vaccine that was either BNT162b2 or mRNA-1273, given as two doses. The source material was CD4+ T cells from PBMCs cultured with HCoV-OC43 spike peptides, sampled after COVID-19 vaccination. Noted subset: HCoV-OC43 spike overlapping peptide pool stimulation. These receptors came from a human donor who received a COVID-19 vaccine.

The rearrangement joins TRBV6-5 to TRBJ1-3; D remains unclear. The CDR3 runs 14 residues. The V gene lost 2 bases and the J gene lost 0 bases, with 5 bases spanning the gap. Germline values: CDR1 MNHEY, CDR2 SVGAGI. As DNA, the CDR3 is TGTGCCAGCAGTTACGGGTACTCTGGAAACACCATATATTTT. Amino acids: CASSYGYSGNTIYF.

The rearrangement links TRBV9 to TRBJ1-2; D uncertain. The CDR3 loop spans 14 amino acids. V lost 4 bases and J lost 4, with 14 bases in between. Per germline, CDR1 SGDLS and CDR2 YYNGEE. CDR3 sequence: CASSPQTALYGYTF. The CDR3 DNA sequence: TGTGCCAGCAGCCCCCAGACTGCTCTCTATGGCTACACCTTC.

This chain connects TRBV5-6 to TRBJ2-5, with 7 bases fitting TRBD2. Germline lookup yields CDR1 SGHDT and CDR2 YYEEEE. CDR3 length: 15 residues. Trimming cost V 5 bases and J 3 bases; bases outside gene matches: 10. The CDR3 spells CASREVSRGKETQYF. The CDR3 DNA follows: TGTGCCAGCAGGGAGGTTTCGCGGGGGAAAGAGACCCAGTACTTC.

The V gene is TRBV28, the J gene TRBJ2-1; D is ambiguous. This CDR3 comprises 13 residues. The germline gives CDR1 MDHEN, CDR2 SYDVKM. V shed 8 bases and J shed 3 bases, with 11 bases lying between them. CDR3 protein: CASSRPDYNEQFF. DNA of the CDR3: TGTGCCAGCTCTAGACCGGACTACAATGAGCAGTTCTTC. The full variable domain, its missing parts supplied by reference TRBV28 and TRBJ2-1, is DVKVTQSSRYLVKRTGEKVFLECVQDMDHENMFWYRQDPGLGLRLIYFSYDVKMKEKGDIPEGYSVSREKKERFSLILESASTNQTSMYLCASSRPDYNEQFFGPGTRLTVL.

The chain recombines TRBV2 with TRBJ1-1; 7 bases map to TRBD1. Germline V gene sequence: CDR1 SNHLY, CDR2 FYNNEI. The CDR3 has 14 residues. The J segment lost 4 bases and the V segment lost 7 bases, leaving 9 bases of the junction unmatched. The CDR3 region is CASIGQVRATEAFF. As DNA, the CDR3 is TGTGCCAGCATAGGACAGGTTAGGGCCACTGAAGCTTTCTTT.

The chain joins TRBV15 to TRBJ2-1, with 9 bases that match TRBD2. V shed 0 bases and J 8 bases; nucleotides not matched to a gene: 5. The CDR3 consists of 15 residues. Germline lookup yields CDR1 LNHNV and CDR2 YYDKDF (reference sequence). CDR3 protein: CATSRERGGLYEQFF. CDR3 nucleotide sequence: TGTGCCACCAGCAGAGAGCGGGGGGGCCTTTATGAGCAGTTCTTC.

V and J are TRBV2 and TRBJ2-1; D might be TRBD1 (5 bases). CDR3 length: 15 amino acids. Trimming stripped 4 bases from V and 0 bases from J, with 10 bases between. From germline, CDR1 is SNHLY and CDR2 FYNNEI. The CDR3 DNA is TGTGCCAGCAGTGTAGGGGTAAGCTCCTACAATGAGCAGTTCTTC. It is translated as CASSVGVSSYNEQFF.

CDR3 coding DNA: TGTGCCAGCTCGTCGACAGGGGGTAACCAGCCCCAGCATTTT. It yields the protein CASSSTGGNQPQHF. This rearrangement joins TRBV18 to TRBJ1-5; TRBD1 matches 9 bases. From germline, CDR1 is KGHSH and CDR2 LQKENI. CDR3 length: 14 amino acids. V trimming: 6 bases; J trimming: 7 bases; junction bases outside the gene matches: 7.

The chain links TRBV9 to TRBJ2-1, with D possibly matching TRBD2 (6 bases). CDR1 SGDLS and CDR2 YYNGEE come from the germline V gene. With 7 bases removed from V and 4 bases from J, the gap between germline ends came to 18 bases. The CDR3 is made up of 15 amino acids. CDR3 DNA sequence: TGTGCCAGCGGGGGAGGAGCAGGGCTATACAATGAGCAGTTCTTC. Protein: CASGGGAGLYNEQFF.

This rearrangement joins TRBV19 to TRBJ1-5; tentatively, D is TRBD1 (6 bases). CDR3 length: 15 amino acids. Germline assignment: CDR1 LNHDA and CDR2 SQIVND (reference sequence). Trimming took 6 bases from V and 3 from J, leaving 15 bases between them. Here the CDR3 reads CASSDVMGANQPQHF. The CDR3 nucleotides read TGTGCCAGTAGCGACGTGATGGGGGCCAATCAGCCCCAGCATTTT.

The CDR3 bases are TGCGCCAGCAGCCAAGATAGCGTGGGACTTAGATCACCCCTCCACTTT. This encodes CASSQDSVGLRSPLHF. The chain carries TRBV4-1 and TRBJ1-6, with D perhaps TRBD1 (5 bases). V was trimmed by 0 bases and J by 10 bases, leaving 16 bases between them. The CDR3 contains 16 residues. Per the germline V gene, CDR1 is MGHRA and CDR2 is YSYEKL.

The chain combines TRBV6-5 with TRBJ1-2; tentatively, D is TRBD1 (5 bases). Trimming pared 2 bases from V and 5 bases from J, leaving 12 bases between. Germline V CDR1 and CDR2: MNHEY, SVGAGI. The CDR3 extends over 14 amino acids. Here the CDR3 DNA reads TGTGCCAGCAGTTACGTAGGGGACGGGTATGGCTACACCTTC. It yields the protein CASSYVGDGYGYTF.

The V call is TRBV20-1, the J call TRBJ2-7, with unresolved D. The CDR3 loop spans 11 amino acids. The V gene lost 5 bases and the J gene lost 0 bases, with 5 bases spanning the gap. In germline, CDR1 is DFQATT, CDR2 SNEGSKA (reference sequence). CDR3 sequence reads: CSAGDSYEQYV. CDR3 sequence (DNA): TGCAGTGCTGGGGACTCCTACGAGCAGTACGTC.

V and J are TRBV2 and TRBJ1-5; D may be TRBD1 (6 bases). This CDR3 has 13 amino acids. Per germline, CDR1 SNHLY and CDR2 FYNNEI. The V and J ends lost 7 bases and 3 bases respectively, with 10 bases between them. The CDR3 nucleotides are TGTGCCAGCATCGGACAGAACAATCAGCCCCAGCATTTT. Protein: CASIGQNNQPQHF.

The V call is TRBV11-2, the J call TRBJ2-2, with D possibly matching TRBD2 (7 bases). This CDR3 is 14 amino acids long. Germline CDR1 reads SGHAT; CDR2 reads FQNNGV. V dropped 5 bases and J dropped 9 bases, with 16 bases sitting between them. CDR3 sequence (DNA): TGTGCCAGCAGCCCAGTCGGGGGGCCGAGGGAGCTGTTTTTT. Encoded protein: CASSPVGGPRELFF.

The chain employs TRBV5-1 and TRBJ1-2; 10 bases are a match to TRBD1. V lost 3 bases, J lost 0 bases, and 2 bases stayed unmatched. The germline V gene has CDR1 SGHRS and CDR2 YFSETQ. The CDR3 runs to 15 residues. For the CDR3, the DNA is TGCGCCAGCAGCTGGGGACAGGGGCCTAACTATGGCTACACCTTC. It yields the protein CASSWGQGPNYGYTF.

The chain carries TRBV19 and TRBJ1-1; maybe TRBD1 (5 bases). The CDR3 covers 16 residues. Germline CDR1 and CDR2: LNHDA and SQIVND (reference sequence). V lost 2 bases to trimming and J lost 1 base, with 14 bases between them. CDR3 sequence reads: CASSIPRGGENTEAFF. In DNA form, the CDR3 reads TGTGCCAGTAGTATACCCCGGGGAGGGGAGAACACTGAAGCTTTCTTT.

The chain is built from TRBV29-1 and TRBJ2-3, with D hard to call. The CDR3 is 13 residues long. V lost 3 bases and J lost 1, with 8 bases in between. The V gene's germline CDR1 is SQVTM and CDR2 ANQGSEA. In nucleotides, the CDR3 is TGCAGCGTTGACCCCGGACGCACAGATACGCAGTATTTT. Its protein is CSVDPGRTDTQYF.

The CDR3 DNA reads TGCGCCAGCAGTCCTTTCAGGAGGGACATTCAGTACTTC. Its translation is CASSPFRRDIQYF. The chain combines TRBV10-1 with TRBJ2-4; D possibly corresponds to TRBD2 (6 bases). Trimming removed 5 bases from V and 8 bases from J, with 13 bases in between. Germline CDR1 WNHNN, CDR2 SYGVQD (reference sequence). CDR3 length: 13 amino acids.

J is TRBJ1-5 and V is TRBV19; D may be TRBD1 (6 bases). This CDR3 has 16 amino acids. The V gene's germline CDR1 is LNHDA and CDR2 SQIVND (reference sequence). V lost 4 bases, J lost 3 bases, and 16 bases lay in between. The CDR3 protein is CASSNHRAVNNQPQHF. The CDR3, as DNA: TGTGCCAGTAGTAACCACAGGGCGGTGAACAATCAGCCCCAGCATTTT.

The CDR3 DNA reads as TGCAGCGTTGGGGACCAACAAGAGACCCAGTACTTC. Its translation: CSVGDQQETQYF. The chain employs TRBV29-1 and TRBJ2-5; D possibly uses TRBD1 or TRBD2 (5 bases each). CDR1 and CDR2 (germline): SQVTM, ANQGSEA. Trimming took 4 bases from V and 2 from J, leaving 8 bases between them. The CDR3 has 12 residues.

The chain links TRBV19 to TRBJ1-3, with 7 bases that match TRBD1. V lost 5 bases and J lost 2; bases outside the gene matches: 3. Germline assignment: CDR1 LNHDA and CDR2 SQIVND (reference sequence). The CDR3 runs 14 residues. The CDR3: CASSPTGAGNTIYF. The CDR3 bases are TGTGCCAGTAGTCCTACAGGGGCTGGAAACACCATATATTTT.

The chain carries TRBV7-2 and TRBJ1-1, with D possibly TRBD1 on 5 matching bases. V lost 3 bases and J 2 bases, leaving 13 bases between the germline ends. CDR1 and CDR2 from the germline V gene are SGHTA and FQGNSA. CDR3 length equals 15 residues. CDR3 in amino acids: CASSFLQGVNTEAFF. The CDR3 nucleotides are TGTGCCAGCAGCTTCCTCCAGGGAGTCAACACTGAAGCTTTCTTT.

The rearrangement links TRBV15 to TRBJ1-4; D is unresolved. Trimming took off 3 bases at V and 8 bases at J, with 16 bases between the two ends. The CDR3 totals 15 residues. Germline lookup yields CDR1 LNHNV and CDR2 YYDKDF (reference sequence). The CDR3 is CATSRPTLGNEKLFF. CDR3 nucleotides: TGTGCCACCAGCAGGCCGACACTGGGTAACGAAAAACTGTTTTTT.

In its sample, this clone was seen a few times. This chain links TRBV25-1 with TRBJ1-6; D is possibly TRBD1 (6 bases). The germline V gene encodes CDR1 MGHDK and CDR2 SYGVNS. Deletions cut 8 bases from V and 8 bases from J, with 16 bases between. The CDR3 has 14 residues. In nucleotides, the CDR3 is TGTGCCAGCGGCCGCAGGGGCGCGGATTCACCCCTCCACTTT. The encoded protein is CASGRRGADSPLHF.

V gene TRBV3-1 (or the pseudogene TRBV3-2) combines with J gene TRBJ2-3; 8 nucleotides line up with TRBD2. This CDR3 is 18 amino acids long. Germline V lookup: CDR1 LGHDT, CDR2 YNNKEL (reference sequence). V lost 0 bases and J lost 7; bases outside the gene matches: 15. Here the CDR3 DNA reads TGTGCCAGCAGCCAAGACCTCCCGGCCAGCGGGGGCCGGAATACGCAGTATTTT. This translates into CASSQDLPASGGRNTQYF.